This paragraph covers one T cell receptor (beta chain) sequence. The data were obtained in a study of shared clonotypes between healthy human individuals. Germline CDR1 is MDHEN and CDR2 is SYDVKM. J gave up 12 bases and V 3 bases, and 2 bases lay outside the gene matches. The CDR3 runs 11 residues. This table comes from immunoSEQ multiplex PCR, and its TCRdb copy is limited to in-frame clones, with some not included. Of around 1,000,000 clones listed, 70% to 80% are singletons. The V and J genes are TRBV28 and TRBJ2-1, with 7 bases that match TRBD1. Sequencing was carried out using memory CD4+ T cells from PBMCs. The sample's subset: CD45RA-negative fraction. The clonotype comes from a man between 18 and 35 years old in good health. Some clones in this sample may be carry-over from other donors' samples. The CDR3 loop reads CASSFRQGQFF. The CDR3 DNA reads TGTGCCAGCAGTTTCCGACAGGGGCAGTTCTTC.